This TCR beta chain was sequenced for a study of T cell responses to AZD1222 COVID-19 vaccine. The V and J ends lost 6 bases and 3 bases respectively, with 14 bases between them. Germline CDR1 and CDR2: SNHLY and FYNNEI. There are 14 residues in the CDR3. TCRdb's table, derived via immunoSEQ multiplex PCR, lists solely in-frame clones and lacks some. The data contain roughly 150,000 clones, roughly 91% of them singletons. The rearrangement joins TRBV2 to TRBJ2-5; D is ambiguous. The TCR comes from an adult who received the AZD1222 COVID-19 vaccine. Sequenced here: peripheral blood, sampled 28 days after the second AZD1222 dose. Here the CDR3 reads CASSLRASEETQYF. The CDR3 coding sequence is TGTGCCAGCAGCCTCCGGGCCTCAGAAGAGACCCAGTACTTC. The complete variable domain, with remaining parts taken from reference TRBV2 and TRBJ2-5, reads EPEVTQTPSHQVTQMGQEVILRCVPISNHLYFYWYRQILGQKVEFLVSFYNNEISEKSEIFDDQFSVERPDGSNFTLKIRSTKLEDSAMYFCASSLRASEETQYFGPGTRLLVL.